The 21 T cell receptor beta chains in this list originate from one sample, sequenced in a study of blood T cell repertoires in COVID-19. The repertoire was sequenced with immunoSEQ multiplex PCR; TCRdb's copy has only in-frame clones and lacks some. The table shows about 200,000 clones, with approximately 91% occurring only once. Specimen: peripheral blood. These receptor sequences come from a man in his fifties with COVID-19, enrolled during active disease.

This clone occurred a few times. V usage is TRBV4-2 and J usage is TRBJ2-6; TRBD2 aligns across 10 bases. The J segment lost 0 bases and the V segment lost 0 bases, leaving 8 bases of the junction unmatched. Germline-derived CDR1 and CDR2 are LGHNA and YNFKEQ. The CDR3 loop spans 20 amino acids. The CDR3 region has the DNA TGTGCCAGCAGCCAAGATGGAGGAAGCGGGGGGGCCTCTGGGGCCAACGTCCTGACTTTC. Its protein product is CASSQDGGSGGASGANVLTF.

The chain joins TRBV11-3 to TRBJ2-2, with TRBD1 matching 9 bases. Germline assignment: CDR1 SGHNT and CDR2 YENEEA. The CDR3 length is 15 residues. Unmatched junction bases numbered 0, after V lost 3 bases and J lost 1 base. The CDR3 loop reads CASSLTGGNTGELFF. CDR3 DNA sequence: TGTGCCAGCAGCTTGACAGGGGGGAACACCGGGGAGCTGTTTTTT.

The chain links TRBV2 to TRBJ2-7; no clear D gene. V was pared by 6 bases and J by 4 bases, with 16 bases between. The CDR3 runs to 14 residues. Germline V lookup: CDR1 SNHLY, CDR2 FYNNEI. The chain's CDR3 is CASRAARVDYEQYF. DNA of the CDR3: TGTGCCAGCAGAGCTGCGAGAGTCGATTACGAGCAGTACTTC.

The V call is TRBV11-2, the J call TRBJ2-7, with TRBD2 matching over 9 bases. The CDR3 contains 12 residues. J was trimmed by 6 bases and V by 7 bases; bases with no gene match: 4. Per germline, CDR1 SGHAT and CDR2 FQNNGV. The CDR3 spells CASKGLAREQYF. In nucleotides, the CDR3 is TGTGCCAGCAAGGGACTAGCTCGCGAGCAGTACTTC.

This chain links TRBV7-8 with TRBJ2-4, with 8 nucleotides matching TRBD2. V shed 2 bases, J shed 6 bases, and the junction held 9 bases outside the gene matches. Germline CDR1 and CDR2: SGHVS and FQNEAQ. This CDR3 region has 16 residues. This chain's CDR3 is CASSLYPGGGRNIQYF. The CDR3 DNA reads as TGTGCCAGCAGCTTATATCCGGGAGGGGGTAGAAACATTCAGTACTTC.

The chain couples TRBV5-1 to TRBJ2-7; D possibly corresponds to TRBD2 (5 bases). The CDR3 extends over 13 amino acids. V was cut by 0 bases and J by 5 bases, with 9 bases left in between. Germline-derived CDR1 and CDR2 are SGHRS and YFSETQ. The CDR3 here is CASSLGAGDEQYF. The CDR3 DNA reads as TGCGCCAGCAGCTTGGGGGCCGGGGACGAGCAGTACTTC.

The chain combines TRBV6-5 with TRBJ1-5; D not certain. The CDR3 is 14 amino acids. Trimming removed 2 bases at V and 4 bases at J, with 9 bases between. The V gene's germline CDR1 is MNHEY and CDR2 SVGAGI. CDR3 DNA: TGTGCCAGCAGTTACGCAGGAACAAATCAGCCCCAGCATTTT. Protein sequence: CASSYAGTNQPQHF.

V and J are TRBV7-3 and TRBJ2-2; the D is unclear. V lost 5 bases and J lost 1, with 8 bases in between. Germline loops: CDR1 SGHTA, CDR2 FQGTGA. This CDR3 comprises 14 residues. Here the CDR3 reads CASSPAGNTGELFF. The DNA for the CDR3 is TGTGCCAGCAGCCCCGCAGGGAACACCGGGGAGCTGTTTTTT.

The chain's CDR3 is CASSFDRDNEKLFF. In DNA form, the CDR3 reads TGTGCCAGCAGCTTTGACAGAGATAATGAAAAACTGTTTTTT. This chain joins TRBV7-9 and TRBJ1-4; D may be TRBD1 (5 bases). CDR3 length: 14 residues. Germline-derived CDR1 and CDR2 are SEHNR and FQNEAQ (reference sequence). V gave up 3 bases and J gave up 4 bases, with 9 bases separating them.

The CDR3 DNA follows: TGTGCCAGCAAAGACAGGGCCTCCTACAATGAGCAGTTCTTC. Protein sequence: CASKDRASYNEQFF. The chain is built from TRBV6-5 and TRBJ2-1; 7 bases are a match to TRBD1. Germline V gives CDR1 MNHEY, CDR2 SVGAGI. This CDR3 is built from 14 residues. V trimming: 7 bases; J trimming: 0 bases; junction bases outside the gene matches: 3.

The CDR3: CASSQDWGAGNTIYF. The CDR3 DNA sequence: TGCGCCAGCAGCCAAGATTGGGGGGCTGGAAACACCATATATTTT. This sequence joins TRBV4-3 and TRBJ1-3; weak D call: TRBD1 (5 bases). Trimming removed 0 bases from V and 2 bases from J, with 8 bases in between. The CDR3 is made up of 15 amino acids. Germline assignment: CDR1 LGHNA and CDR2 YSLEER.

CDR3 in amino acids: CASSLDLLNTGELFF. CDR3 nucleotides: TGCGCCAGCAGCTTGGATCTATTGAACACCGGGGAGCTGTTTTTT. This chain links TRBV5-1 with TRBJ2-2; D gene uncertain. This CDR3 is built from 15 residues. Trimming stripped 0 bases from V and 1 base from J, with 7 bases between. Germline V gene data show CDR1 as SGHRS and CDR2 as YFSETQ.

The gene calls are TRBV5-4 and TRBJ1-6; D not certain. CDR3 length equals 16 residues. Trimming took 4 bases from V and 6 from J, leaving 17 bases between them. The germline CDR1 and CDR2 sequences are SGHNT and YYREEE (reference sequence). CDR3: CASSLGSGLANSPLHF. CDR3 in DNA: TGTGCCAGCAGCCTAGGATCAGGACTCGCTAATTCACCCCTCCACTTT. Full variable domain (rest looked up from reference TRBV5-4 and TRBJ1-6): ETGVTQSPTHLIKTRGQQVTLRCSSQSGHNTVSWYQQALGQGPQFIFQYYREEENGRGNFPPRFSGLQFPNYSSELNVNALELDDSALYLCASSLGSGLANSPLHFGNGTRLTVT.

For the CDR3, the DNA is TGTGCCAGCAGACCAACCGCAGGGGGCGCGGGAAATCAGCCCCAGCATTTT. Its protein is CASRPTAGGAGNQPQHF. V gene TRBV7-8 combines with J gene TRBJ1-5; 8 positions match TRBD1. The CDR3 consists of 17 residues. Trimming took 6 bases from V and 4 from J; bases not matched to a gene: 14. The germline V gene encodes CDR1 SGHVS and CDR2 FQNEAQ. The full variable domain, completed using reference TRBV7-8 and TRBJ1-5, is GAGVSQSPRYKVAKRGQDVALRCDPISGHVSLFWYQQALGQGPEFLTYFQNEAQLDKSGLPSDRFFAERPEGSVSTLKIQRTQQEDSAVYLCASRPTAGGAGNQPQHFGDGTRLSIL.

The chain joins TRBV5-6 to TRBJ2-7; no definite D call. This CDR3 has 16 amino acids. The germline CDR1 and CDR2 sequences are SGHDT and YYEEEE. The V end was cut by 5 bases, the J end by 0 bases, with 18 bases between. The CDR3 DNA reads TGTGCCAGCAGGATCTTAGCAAACCCAAGCTCCTACGAGCAGTACTTC. Protein sequence: CASRILANPSSYEQYF.

The rearrangement uses TRBV2 and TRBJ2-2, with 9 bases fitting TRBD2. The CDR3 is 15 residues long. The junction had 3 bases not matched to a gene; V was cut back by 6 bases and J by 1 base. Germline V CDR1 and CDR2: SNHLY, FYNNEI. This chain's CDR3 is CASSLSGGNTGELFF. DNA of the CDR3: TGTGCCAGCAGCCTTAGCGGGGGGAACACCGGGGAGCTGTTTTTT.

This clone was recorded once. The CDR3 spells CASGDWAGRNNQPQHF. For the CDR3, the DNA is TGCGCCAGCGGTGATTGGGCGGGGCGGAACAATCAGCCCCAGCATTTT. The J gene is TRBJ1-5, the V gene TRBV23-1; TRBD1 is a possible D gene (5 bases). TRBV23-1 is an open reading frame whose function is uncertain. The CDR3 length is 16 residues. V lost 8 bases and J lost 3, with 20 bases in between.

There are a few counts of this clone. In nucleotides, the CDR3 is TGTGCCTGGAGTGTACCGGGGACCGGGGAGCTGTTTTTT. Translated, it gives CAWSVPGTGELFF. V usage is TRBV30 and J usage is TRBJ2-2; D might be TRBD2 (5 bases). Trimming cost V 0 bases and J 5 bases, with 7 bases left between them. The germline V gene has CDR1 GTSNPN and CDR2 SVGIG (reference sequence). The CDR3 spans 13 residues.

This rearrangement joins TRBV28 to TRBJ2-3, with a tentative D call TRBD2 (6 bases). CDR1 is MDHEN, CDR2 SYDVKM, per germline. Trimming left V 10 bases short and J 5 bases short, with 22 bases between. The CDR3 loop spans 15 amino acids. CDR3 in DNA: TGTGCCACCTCGCGGAAATTTACCGGGGGAGATACGCAGTATTTT. Translation: CATSRKFTGGDTQYF.

CDR3 loop: CASSPTLAGISTDTQYF. In DNA, the CDR3 is TGTGCCAGCAGCCCCACCTTAGCGGGCATTAGCACAGATACGCAGTATTTT. The chain employs TRBV7-3 and TRBJ2-3; 7 bases fit TRBD2. Germline-derived CDR1 and CDR2 are SGHTA and FQGTGA. The CDR3 is 17 amino acids. V was pared by 5 bases and J by 0 bases, with 11 bases of the junction left unmatched. The whole variable domain, filled in from reference TRBV7-3 and TRBJ2-3, reads GAGVSQTPSNKVTEKGKYVELRCDPISGHTALYWYRQSLGQGPEFLIYFQGTGAADDSGLPNDRFFAVRPEGSVSTLKIQRTERGDSAVYLCASSPTLAGISTDTQYFGPGTRLTVL.

This clone was counted many times. The J gene is TRBJ1-3, the V gene TRBV9; D perhaps matches TRBD1 (5 bases). The CDR3 runs 15 residues. V was shortened by 4 bases and J by 4 bases, with 15 bases between the two germline ends. Germline values: CDR1 SGDLS, CDR2 YYNGEE. CDR3: CASSLFRVAGNTIYF. Here the CDR3 DNA reads TGTGCCAGCAGCCTCTTCAGGGTTGCAGGAAACACCATATATTTT.